Included here is one TCR beta chain sequence, with context. No antigen is known for it. Nothing much larger sits one base from this clone, and base qualities are not available. The CDR3 spans 17 residues, from the cysteine through the phenylalanine. Just the 51-base CDR3 DNA is kept, in frame starting at base 1. From a lookup of the germline V gene, CDR1 and CDR2 are SGHRS and YFSETQ. Cut back by 6 bases and 0 bases, the V and J ends lie 18 bases apart. Every donor was a healthy Caucasian. Three pairs of female monozygotic twins, all aged roughly 18 to 29 years, were included in the twin cohort. Positive isolation kits from Invitrogen were used to isolate CD4+ and CD8+ T cell populations. Library preparation employed 5' RACE. Sequencing used an Illumina HiSeq 2000. A universal primer binding site was introduced by template switching, and a unique molecular identifier was present in the final cDNA, enabling accurate counting of TCR cDNA molecules. Specific primers in the conserved constant-segment region were used to synthesize first-strand cDNA for the TCR alpha and beta chains. To control for contamination, every cDNA library was double barcoded, receiving both a SMART-Mk sample barcode and Illumina barcodes. TruSeq adapter sequences, together with Illumina sample barcodes, were added in two successive PCR steps. TCR alpha and beta cDNA libraries were sequenced on the Illumina HiSeq platform with custom primers. The authors processed their data as follows. Raw reads were processed with MiGEC to extract unique molecular identifiers, and MiXCR was used to determine CDR3 positions. Recombination models were inferred per individual with the repgenHMM and IGoR tools using an EM algorithm. The tcR package in R was used for shared clonotype analysis, with sharing normalized by the product of cloneset sizes. To study raw recombination free of thymic and clonal selection effects, out-of-frame nonproductive sequences were analyzed. TCRdb reprocessing: public reads trimmed at Q25 with fastp, clones called with MiXCR, in-frame beta chains kept. Every CDR3 protein is listed once, alongside the most common genes and DNA of its rows. What appears here as the V and J calls and clone size reflects TCRdb's work, not the paper's. Present in this sample are about 530,000 distinct CDR3 sequences, around 15% of which were seen just once. The ten largest clones take up 0.35% to 0.45% of the sample.

These data originate in a study of identical twins (dated by TCRdb to 2016 to 2018). Broadly, across the study: The study deep-sequenced TCR alpha and beta repertoires from monozygotic twins, unrelated adults of various ages and cord blood to test whether fetal clonotypes persist. Replicate twin experiments were performed at different times using different library preparation protocols to rule out contamination. Results and caveats for the whole study, not just this receptor: Fewer insertions were carried by abundant cord blood beta clonotypes, a similar but weaker trend appeared in young adult naive repertoires, and no such trend appeared in memory repertoires. Excess twin sharing in beta out-of-frame sequences was weaker because fewer shared sequences lowered the signal-to-noise ratio. Zero-insertion analyses could be partly confounded by invariant T cells such as MAIT and iNKT, although diverse VJ usage argued against such confounding for most clonotypes. Because the same donors could not be followed over many years, the conclusions depended on cross-sectional statistical analysis. Compared with coincidental sharing between unrelated individuals, out-of-frame TCR alpha sequences shared between twins showed an excess of sequences with low generation probability. In monozygotic twins, out-of-frame TCR alpha sharing was systematically underestimated by recombination models, although the models agreed with sharing between unrelated individuals.

This sample also appeared in a second study, on yellow fever vaccine responses in identical twins. From that second study: The authors reported that the T cell response to vaccination in identical twins appeared partly convergent and partly personalized. In identical twins, the study followed T cell clones that responded to the vaccine with precision.

Sequenced material: CD4+ T cells sorted from blood. The chain couples TRBV5-1 to TRBJ2-2; tentative D gene TRBD2, with 7 bases matching. The receptor was isolated from a woman younger than 30 in good health. The CDR3 here reads CASIAGASTANTGELFF. The nucleotide sequence is TGCGCCAGCATTGCGGGGGCGAGTACCGCGAACACCGGGGAGCTGTTTTTT.